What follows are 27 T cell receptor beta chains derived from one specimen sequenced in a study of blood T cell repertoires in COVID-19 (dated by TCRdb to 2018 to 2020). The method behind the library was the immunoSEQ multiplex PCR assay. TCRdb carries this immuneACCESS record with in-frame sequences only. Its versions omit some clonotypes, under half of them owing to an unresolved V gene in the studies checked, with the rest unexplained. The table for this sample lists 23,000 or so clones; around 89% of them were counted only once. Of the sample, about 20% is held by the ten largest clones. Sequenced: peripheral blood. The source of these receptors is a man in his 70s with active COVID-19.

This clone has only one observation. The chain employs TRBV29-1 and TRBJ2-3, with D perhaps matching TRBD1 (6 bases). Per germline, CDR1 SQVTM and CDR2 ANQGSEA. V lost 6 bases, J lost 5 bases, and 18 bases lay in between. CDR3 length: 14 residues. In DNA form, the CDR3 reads TGCAGCGTCGCCCTTTACAGGGTAGGAGATACGCAGTATTTT. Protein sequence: CSVALYRVGDTQYF.

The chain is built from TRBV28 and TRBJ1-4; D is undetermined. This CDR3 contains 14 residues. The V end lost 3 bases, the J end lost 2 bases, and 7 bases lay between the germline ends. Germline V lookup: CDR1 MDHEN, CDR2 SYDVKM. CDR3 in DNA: TGTGCCAGCAGTTTGGGAGGGACTAATGAAAAACTGTTTTTT. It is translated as CASSLGGTNEKLFF.

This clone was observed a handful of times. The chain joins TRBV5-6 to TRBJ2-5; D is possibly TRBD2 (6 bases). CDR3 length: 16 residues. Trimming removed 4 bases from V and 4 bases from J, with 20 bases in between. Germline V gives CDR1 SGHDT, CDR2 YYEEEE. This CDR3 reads CASSTLAAPETETQYF. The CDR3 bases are TGTGCCAGCAGCACCTTAGCGGCGCCGGAAACAGAGACCCAGTACTTC.

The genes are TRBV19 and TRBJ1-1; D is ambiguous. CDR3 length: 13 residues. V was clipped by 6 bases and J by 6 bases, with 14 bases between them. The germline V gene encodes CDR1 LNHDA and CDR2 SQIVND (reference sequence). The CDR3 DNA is TGTGCCAGTAGCGACACCTTTCTCTCTGAAGCTTTCTTT. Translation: CASSDTFLSEAFF.

The CDR3: CASSFSPGNLYEQFF. The CDR3 DNA sequence: TGTGCCAGCAGCTTCTCGCCAGGGAATTTGTATGAGCAGTTCTTC. The genes are TRBV5-5 and TRBJ2-1; D is perhaps TRBD1 (5 bases). V was clipped by 2 bases and J by 8 bases, with 17 bases between them. Germline CDR1 SGHKS, CDR2 YYEKEE (reference sequence). The CDR3 extends over 15 amino acids. Full variable domain (rest looked up from reference TRBV5-5 and TRBJ2-1): DAGVTQSPTHLIKTRGQQVTLRCSPISGHKSVSWYQQVLGQGPQFIFQYYEKEERGRGNFPDRFSARQFPNYSSELNVNALLLGDSALYLCASSFSPGNLYEQFFGPGTRLTVL.

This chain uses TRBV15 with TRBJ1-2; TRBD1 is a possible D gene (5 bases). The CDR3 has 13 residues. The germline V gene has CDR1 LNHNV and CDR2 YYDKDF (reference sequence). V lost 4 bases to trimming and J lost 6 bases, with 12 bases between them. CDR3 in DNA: TGTGCCACCAGCACTGCTGGGGCCAATGGCTACACCTTC. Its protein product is CATSTAGANGYTF.

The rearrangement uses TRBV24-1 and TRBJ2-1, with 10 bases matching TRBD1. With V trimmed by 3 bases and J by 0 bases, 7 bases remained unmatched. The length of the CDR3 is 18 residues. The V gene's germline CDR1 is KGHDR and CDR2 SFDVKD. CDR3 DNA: TGTGCCACCAGTGATGGAGGGACAGGGGTCGGCTCCTACAATGAGCAGTTCTTC. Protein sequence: CATSDGGTGVGSYNEQFF.

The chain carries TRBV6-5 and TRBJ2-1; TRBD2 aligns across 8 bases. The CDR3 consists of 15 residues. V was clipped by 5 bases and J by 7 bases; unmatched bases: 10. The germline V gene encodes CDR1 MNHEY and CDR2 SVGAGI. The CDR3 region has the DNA TGTGCCAGCAGTAGCCGGAGCGGGGGAATAAATGAGCAGTTCTTC. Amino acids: CASSSRSGGINEQFF.

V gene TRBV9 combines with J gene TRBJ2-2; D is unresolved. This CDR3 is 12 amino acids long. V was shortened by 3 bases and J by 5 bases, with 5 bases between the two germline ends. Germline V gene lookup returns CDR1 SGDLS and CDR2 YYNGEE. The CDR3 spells CASSDRTGELFF. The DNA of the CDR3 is TGTGCCAGCAGCGATAGAACCGGGGAGCTGTTTTTT.

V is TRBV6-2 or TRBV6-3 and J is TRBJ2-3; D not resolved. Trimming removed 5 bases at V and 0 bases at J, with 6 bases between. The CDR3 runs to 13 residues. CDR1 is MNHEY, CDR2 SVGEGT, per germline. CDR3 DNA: TGTGCCAGCAGTGCAACTAGCACAGATACGCAGTATTTT. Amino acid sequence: CASSATSTDTQYF.

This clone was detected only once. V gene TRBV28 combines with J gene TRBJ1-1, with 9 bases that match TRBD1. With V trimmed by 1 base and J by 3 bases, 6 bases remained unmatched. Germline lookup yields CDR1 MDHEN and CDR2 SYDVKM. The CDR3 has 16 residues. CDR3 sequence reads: CASSLLGTGLYTEAFF. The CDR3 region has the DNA TGTGCCAGCAGTTTATTGGGGACAGGGCTGTACACTGAAGCTTTCTTT.

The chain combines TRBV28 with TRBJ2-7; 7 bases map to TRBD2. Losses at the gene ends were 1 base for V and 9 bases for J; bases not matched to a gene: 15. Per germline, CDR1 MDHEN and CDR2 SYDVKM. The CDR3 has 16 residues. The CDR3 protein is CASSLYGGLWRGRQYF. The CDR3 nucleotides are TGTGCCAGCAGTTTATACGGGGGTCTCTGGCGGGGGAGGCAGTACTTC.

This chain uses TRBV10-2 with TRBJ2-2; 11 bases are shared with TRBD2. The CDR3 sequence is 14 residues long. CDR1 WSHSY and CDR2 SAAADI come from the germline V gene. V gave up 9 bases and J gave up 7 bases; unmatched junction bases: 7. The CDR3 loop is CASASGRYIGELFF. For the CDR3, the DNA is TGCGCCAGTGCTAGCGGGAGGTATATCGGGGAGCTGTTTTTT.

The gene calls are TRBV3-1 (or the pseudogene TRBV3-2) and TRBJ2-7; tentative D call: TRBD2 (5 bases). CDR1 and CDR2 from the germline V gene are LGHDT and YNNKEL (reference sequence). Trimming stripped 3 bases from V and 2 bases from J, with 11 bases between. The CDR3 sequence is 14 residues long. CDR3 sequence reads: CASSHRLNPYEQYF. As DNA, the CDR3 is TGTGCCAGCAGCCACCGACTAAACCCCTACGAGCAGTACTTC.

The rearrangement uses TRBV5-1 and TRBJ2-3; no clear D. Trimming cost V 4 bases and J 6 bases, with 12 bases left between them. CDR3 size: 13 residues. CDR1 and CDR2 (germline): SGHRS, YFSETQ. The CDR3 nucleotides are TGCGCCAGCAGCCCTCTAGAGCTGGATACGCAGTATTTT. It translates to CASSPLELDTQYF.

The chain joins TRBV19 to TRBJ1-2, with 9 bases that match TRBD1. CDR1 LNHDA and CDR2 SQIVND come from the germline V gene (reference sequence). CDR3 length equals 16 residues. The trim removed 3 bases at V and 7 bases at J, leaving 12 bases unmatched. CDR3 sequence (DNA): TGTGCCAGTAGTATCATGCCGGGACAGGGAATAGGTGGCTACACCTTC. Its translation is CASSIMPGQGIGGYTF.

CDR3 amino acids: CASSLEQGGDTEAFF. The CDR3 DNA reads as TGCGCCAGCAGCTTGGAACAGGGAGGGGACACTGAAGCTTTCTTT. The chain couples TRBV5-1 to TRBJ1-1; perhaps TRBD1 as D (6 bases). V dropped 0 bases and J dropped 3 bases, with 12 bases sitting between them. The CDR3 runs to 15 residues. Germline V lookup: CDR1 SGHRS, CDR2 YFSETQ.

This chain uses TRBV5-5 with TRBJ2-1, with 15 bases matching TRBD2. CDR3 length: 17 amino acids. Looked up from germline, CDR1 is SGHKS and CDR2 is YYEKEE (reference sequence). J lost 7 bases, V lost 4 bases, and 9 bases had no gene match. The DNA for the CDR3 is TGTGCCAGCAGCCCTGGACTAGCGGGAGGGCCCCGGAATGAGCAGTTCTTC. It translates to CASSPGLAGGPRNEQFF.

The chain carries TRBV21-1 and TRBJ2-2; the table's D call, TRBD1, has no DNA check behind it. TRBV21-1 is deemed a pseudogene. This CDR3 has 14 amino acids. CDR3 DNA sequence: TGTGCCAGCAGCGGACAGGAGAACACCGGGGAGCTGTTTTTT. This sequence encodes CASSGQENTGELFF.

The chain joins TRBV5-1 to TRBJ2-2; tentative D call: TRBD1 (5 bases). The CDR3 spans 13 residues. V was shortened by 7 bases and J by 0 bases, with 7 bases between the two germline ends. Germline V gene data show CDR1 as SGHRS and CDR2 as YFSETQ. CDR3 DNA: TGCGCCAGCGGGGCAGCGAACACCGGGGAGCTGTTTTTT. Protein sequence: CASGAANTGELFF.

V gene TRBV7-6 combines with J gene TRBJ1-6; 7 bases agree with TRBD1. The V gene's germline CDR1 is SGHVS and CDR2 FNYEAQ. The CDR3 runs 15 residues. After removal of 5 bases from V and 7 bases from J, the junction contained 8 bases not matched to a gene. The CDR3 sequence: CASSQATGPNSPLHF. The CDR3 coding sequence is TGTGCCAGCAGCCAAGCGACAGGGCCAAATTCACCCCTCCACTTT.

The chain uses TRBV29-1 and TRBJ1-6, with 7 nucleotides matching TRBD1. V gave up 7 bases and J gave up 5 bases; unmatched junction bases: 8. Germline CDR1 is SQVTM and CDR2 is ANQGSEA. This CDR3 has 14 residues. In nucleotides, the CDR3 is TGCAGCGCCTCCGAGGGACAGCATAATTCACCCCTCCACTTT. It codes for CSASEGQHNSPLHF.

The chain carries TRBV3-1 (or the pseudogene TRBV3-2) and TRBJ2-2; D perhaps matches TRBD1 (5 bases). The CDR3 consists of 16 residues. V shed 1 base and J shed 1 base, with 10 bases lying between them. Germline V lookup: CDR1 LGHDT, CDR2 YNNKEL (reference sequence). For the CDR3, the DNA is TGTGCCAGCAGCCAAGCAAGGGGTCTGAACACCGGGGAGCTGTTTTTT. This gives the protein CASSQARGLNTGELFF.

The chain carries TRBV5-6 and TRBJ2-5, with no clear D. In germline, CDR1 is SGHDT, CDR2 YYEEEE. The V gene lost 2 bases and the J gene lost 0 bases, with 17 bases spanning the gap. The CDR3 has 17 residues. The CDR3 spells CASSFAGRSPHQETQYF. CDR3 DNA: TGTGCCAGCAGCTTTGCAGGCCGGTCCCCCCACCAAGAGACCCAGTACTTC.

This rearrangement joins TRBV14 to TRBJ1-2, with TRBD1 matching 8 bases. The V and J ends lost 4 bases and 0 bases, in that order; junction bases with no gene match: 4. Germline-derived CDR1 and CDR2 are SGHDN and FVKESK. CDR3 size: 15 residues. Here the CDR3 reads CASSPWDRPNYGYTF. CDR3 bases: TGTGCCAGCAGCCCTTGGGACAGGCCTAACTATGGCTACACCTTC.

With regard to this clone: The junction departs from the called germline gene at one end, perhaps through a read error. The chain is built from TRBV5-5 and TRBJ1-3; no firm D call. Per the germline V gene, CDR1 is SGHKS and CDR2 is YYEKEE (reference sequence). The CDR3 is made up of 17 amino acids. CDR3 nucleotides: TGTGCCAGCAGCTTAACGATCAGGCTGCCCTCTGGAAACACCATGTATTTT. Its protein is CASSLTIRLPSGNTMYF.

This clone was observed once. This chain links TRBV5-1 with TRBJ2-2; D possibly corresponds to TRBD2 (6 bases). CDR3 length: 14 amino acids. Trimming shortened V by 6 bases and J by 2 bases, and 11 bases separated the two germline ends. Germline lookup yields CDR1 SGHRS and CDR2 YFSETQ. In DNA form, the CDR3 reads TGCGCCAGCACCCCGGGACTCAACACCGGGGAGCTGTTTTTT. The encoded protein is CASTPGLNTGELFF.